Each of the 3 T cell receptor beta chains below was sequenced from the same sample in a study of T cell responses to AZD1222 COVID-19 vaccine. Produced via immunoSEQ multiplex PCR; TCRdb's table is partial and in-frame only. The sample lists over 200,000 clones, about 94% seen once, with over 1.5% in the top ten. This material consisted of peripheral blood, taken 28 days after the second dose of the MenACWY control vaccine. The receptors derive from an adult who received the MenACWY meningococcal vaccine as a control.

The J gene is TRBJ1-2, the V gene TRBV4-2; 8 positions match TRBD1. V dropped 4 bases and J dropped 8; count of bases not matched to a gene: 9. Germline-derived CDR1 and CDR2 are LGHNA and YNFKEQ. The CDR3 consists of 14 residues. The CDR3 here is CASSPDRDRSGYTF. The CDR3, as DNA: TGTGCCAGCAGCCCGGATCGGGACAGGTCCGGCTACACCTTC.

The V and J genes are TRBV28 and TRBJ1-2; D possibly corresponds to TRBD1 (5 bases). The CDR3 runs 13 residues. Looked up from germline, CDR1 is MDHEN and CDR2 is SYDVKM. Trimming stripped 8 bases from V and 4 bases from J, with 14 bases between. CDR3 loop: CASGTAAGYGYTF. DNA of the CDR3: TGTGCCAGCGGGACTGCCGCGGGCTATGGCTACACCTTC.

The chain recombines TRBV19 with TRBJ1-4, with D unresolved. Trimming removed 3 bases at V and 5 bases at J, with 13 bases between. The CDR3 extends over 15 amino acids. Germline CDR1 and CDR2: LNHDA and SQIVND (reference sequence). This CDR3 reads CASSMRKAPNEKLFF. The CDR3 nucleotides are TGTGCCAGTAGTATGAGGAAGGCCCCGAATGAAAAACTGTTTTTT.